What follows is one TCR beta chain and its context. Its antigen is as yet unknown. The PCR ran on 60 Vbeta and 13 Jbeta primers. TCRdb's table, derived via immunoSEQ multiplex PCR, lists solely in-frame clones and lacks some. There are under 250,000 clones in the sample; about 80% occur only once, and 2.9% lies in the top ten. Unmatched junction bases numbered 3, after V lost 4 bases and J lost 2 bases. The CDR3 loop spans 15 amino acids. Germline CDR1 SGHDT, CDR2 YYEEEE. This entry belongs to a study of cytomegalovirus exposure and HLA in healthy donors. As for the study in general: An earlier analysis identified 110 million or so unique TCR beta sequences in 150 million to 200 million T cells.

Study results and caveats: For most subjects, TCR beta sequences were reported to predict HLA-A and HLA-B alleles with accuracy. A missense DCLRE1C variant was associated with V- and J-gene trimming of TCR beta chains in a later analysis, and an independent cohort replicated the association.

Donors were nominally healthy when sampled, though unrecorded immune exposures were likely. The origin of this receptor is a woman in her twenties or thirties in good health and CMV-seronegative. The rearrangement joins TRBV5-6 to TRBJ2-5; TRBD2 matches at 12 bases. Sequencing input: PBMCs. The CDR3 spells CASSVGLAGQETQYF. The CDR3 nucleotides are TGTGCCAGCAGCGTTGGACTAGCGGGGCAAGAGACCCAGTACTTC.